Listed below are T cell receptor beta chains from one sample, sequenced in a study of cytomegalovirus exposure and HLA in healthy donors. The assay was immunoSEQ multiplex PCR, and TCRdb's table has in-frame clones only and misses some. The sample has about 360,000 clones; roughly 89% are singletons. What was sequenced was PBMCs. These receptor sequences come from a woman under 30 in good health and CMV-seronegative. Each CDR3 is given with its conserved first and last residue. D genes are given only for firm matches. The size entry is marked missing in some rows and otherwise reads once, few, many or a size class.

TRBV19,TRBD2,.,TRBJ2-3,TGTGCCAGTACCGCTCGCTGGACTAGCGTCGATACGCAGTATTTT,CASTARWTSVDTQYF
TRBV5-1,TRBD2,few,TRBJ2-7,TGCGCCAGCAGCTTTGTGGGGACTATCCGTGAAGAGCAGTACTTC,CASSFVGTIREEQYF
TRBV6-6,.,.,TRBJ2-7,TGTGCCAGCAGTTACCGGGTCGGAAGATCCTACGAGCAGTACTTC,CASSYRVGRSYEQYF
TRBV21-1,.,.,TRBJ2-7,TGTGCCAGCAGCCCGACGGGAGTCCGGCAGGGGGAAATCTACGAGCAGTACTTC,CASSPTGVRQGEIYEQYF
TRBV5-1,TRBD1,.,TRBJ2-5,TGCGCCAGCAGCTCTGGGGACAGGAGGGGAGAGACCCAGTACTTC,CASSSGDRRGETQYF
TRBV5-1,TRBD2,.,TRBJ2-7,TGCGCCAGCAGCCCGATGGAGCGGGGATCCGGCTCCGAGCAGTACTTC,CASSPMERGSGSEQYF
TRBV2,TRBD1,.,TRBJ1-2,TGTGCCAGCAGCTTGACAGGGGGCGGCTACACCTTC,CASSLTGGGYTF
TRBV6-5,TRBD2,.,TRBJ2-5,TGTGCCAGCAGTTCCGCCGGGGGGGAGACCCAGTACTTC,CASSSAGGETQYF
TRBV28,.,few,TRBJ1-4,TGTGCCAGCAGTCCCGCCGAGTTAGCTGCAACTAATGAAAAACTGTTTTTT,CASSPAELAATNEKLFF
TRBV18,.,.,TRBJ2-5,TGTGCCAGCTCACCCTACGTCCAAGAGACCCAGTACTTC,CASSPYVQETQYF
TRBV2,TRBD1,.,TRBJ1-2,TGTGCCAGCACCCCGGGACAGGGGGCTGGCTACACCTTC,CASTPGQGAGYTF
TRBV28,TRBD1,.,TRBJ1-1,TGTGCCAGCAGTCAAGACAGGGTCACTGAAGCTTTCTTT,CASSQDRVTEAFF